The 20 T cell receptor beta chains listed next were all sequenced from one sample in a study of OX40 agonist ivuxolimab in advanced cancers. TCRdb's table, derived via immunoSEQ multiplex PCR, lists solely in-frame clones and lacks some. The sample has 20,000 to 25,000 clones; 60% to 85% are singletons. The specimen comprised CD4+ or CD8+ T cells sorted from blood, sampled in a trial of the OX40 agonist ivuxolimab. These receptors came from an adult with an advanced solid tumor such as melanoma, head and neck, liver or kidney cancer.

This clone came up a few times. This chain joins TRBV6-5 and TRBJ1-5; D unclear. The V end lost 0 bases, the J end lost 6 bases, and 12 bases lay between the germline ends. The CDR3 consists of 15 residues. Germline assignment: CDR1 MNHEY and CDR2 SVGAGI. CDR3 nucleotides: TGTGCCAGCAGTTACTCGGGGTCGGGGAGTCAGCCCCAGCATTTT. Translated: CASSYSGSGSQPQHF.

This chain joins TRBV18 and TRBJ1-5, with D maybe TRBD1 (5 bases). The CDR3 is made up of 16 amino acids. From germline, CDR1 is KGHSH and CDR2 LQKENI. The V end was cut by 3 bases, the J end by 1 base, with 13 bases between. CDR3 sequence: CASSPGGGRSNQPQHF. In DNA form, the CDR3 reads TGTGCCAGCTCACCCGGCGGGGGGAGGAGCAATCAGCCCCAGCATTTT.

The V call is TRBV27, the J call TRBJ1-6; weak D call: TRBD1 (6 bases). Per germline, CDR1 MNHEY and CDR2 SMNVEV (reference sequence). V shed 6 bases and J shed 5 bases, with 14 bases lying between them. The CDR3 length is 15 residues. The chain's CDR3 is CASRASGTNNSPLHF. The CDR3 DNA reads as TGTGCCAGCAGAGCCTCCGGGACAAATAATTCACCCCTCCACTTT.

The chain is built from TRBV5-4 and TRBJ1-1, with 7 nucleotides matching TRBD1. The CDR3 length is 14 residues. Germline-derived CDR1 and CDR2 are SGHNT and YYREEE (reference sequence). V was pared by 4 bases and J by 0 bases, with 3 bases of the junction left unmatched. The CDR3 DNA reads as TGTGCCAGCAGCATTACAGGGGTGAACACTGAAGCTTTCTTT. It codes for CASSITGVNTEAFF.

This clone was counted only a few times. The V gene is TRBV13, the J gene TRBJ2-1; TRBD2 matches 11 bases. Germline loops: CDR1 PRHDT, CDR2 FYEKMQ (reference sequence). The CDR3 runs 18 residues. Trimming cost V 0 bases and J 5 bases; bases outside gene matches: 9. In DNA form, the CDR3 reads TGTGCCAGCAGCTTAGGCATCGGGATAGCGGGGGGGGACAATGAGCAGTTCTTC. Amino acids: CASSLGIGIAGGDNEQFF.

This clone was seen just once. The chain is built from TRBV11-1 and TRBJ2-5; D is undetermined. Germline V gene sequence: CDR1 SGHAT, CDR2 FQDESV (reference sequence). Trimming took 1 base from V and 3 from J, leaving 9 bases between them. The CDR3 is 14 residues long. DNA for the CDR3: TGTGCCAGCAGCTTAGTGACTGGAAAAGAGACCCAGTACTTC. Protein product: CASSLVTGKETQYF.

This chain uses TRBV28 with TRBJ2-1, with a weak D call TRBD2 (5 bases). CDR1 and CDR2 (germline): MDHEN, SYDVKM. CDR3 length: 14 residues. The V gene lost 2 bases and the J gene lost 9 bases, with 14 bases spanning the gap. The CDR3 bases are TGTGCCAGCAGTTTAGTTTCGGGGTTTAGTGAGCAGTTCTTC. It yields the protein CASSLVSGFSEQFF.

This chain links TRBV6-1 with TRBJ2-3; 10 bases fit TRBD2. From germline, CDR1 is MNHNS and CDR2 SASEGT. The CDR3 contains 16 residues. The ends lost 3 bases at V and 8 bases at J; junction bases unmatched: 11. The CDR3 is CASSERRASGGSTQYF. DNA of the CDR3: TGTGCCAGCAGTGAGCGGAGGGCTAGCGGGGGCTCTACGCAGTATTTT.

V gene TRBV27 combines with J gene TRBJ2-5; D is uncertain. The CDR3 length is 11 residues. Germline CDR1 and CDR2: MNHEY and SMNVEV (reference sequence). V shed 3 bases and J shed 7 bases, with 6 bases lying between them. CDR3 residues: CASSFYGTQYF. In nucleotides, the CDR3 is TGTGCCAGCAGTTTCTACGGGACCCAGTACTTC.

The V call is TRBV7-2, the J call TRBJ2-7; D gene unclear. The CDR3 is 15 amino acids. Trimming took off 1 base at V and 5 bases at J, with 15 bases between the two ends. Germline values: CDR1 SGHTA, CDR2 FQGNSA. CDR3 sequence: CASSLVPRPENEQYF. In DNA form, the CDR3 reads TGTGCCAGCAGCTTAGTCCCTAGACCGGAGAACGAGCAGTACTTC.

The chain joins TRBV4-2 to TRBJ2-6, with D maybe TRBD1 (6 bases). The CDR3 has 17 amino acids. Germline CDR1 is LGHNA and CDR2 is YNFKEQ. V lost 4 bases, J lost 0 bases, and 13 bases lay in between. The CDR3 sequence: CASSPGQTSSGANVLTF. The DNA of the CDR3 is TGTGCCAGCAGCCCCGGACAGACGAGCTCTGGGGCCAACGTCCTGACTTTC.

J is TRBJ2-7 and V is TRBV9; possibly TRBD2 for D (6 bases). Germline V gene sequence: CDR1 SGDLS, CDR2 YYNGEE. This CDR3 is built from 15 residues. V lost 2 bases to trimming and J lost 7 bases, with 19 bases between them. The CDR3 loop reads CASSVGGAAYLEQYF. In DNA, the CDR3 is TGTGCCAGCAGCGTGGGGGGAGCGGCATATCTGGAGCAGTACTTC.

This chain joins TRBV6-1 and TRBJ1-3; D unclear. V lost 8 bases and J lost 15, with 8 bases in between. CDR3 length: 8 amino acids. Looked up from germline, CDR1 is MNHNS and CDR2 is SASEGT. CDR3 sequence: CASGPKYF. The CDR3 DNA reads TGTGCCAGCGGTCCTAAATATTTT.

V is TRBV19 and J is TRBJ2-3; D might be TRBD1 or TRBD2, each matching 5 bases. The CDR3 is 14 residues long. Trimming removed 7 bases at V and 2 bases at J, with 13 bases between. Germline V gives CDR1 LNHDA, CDR2 SQIVND (reference sequence). CDR3 bases: TGTGCCAGTAACGAGGGGATGATCACAGATACGCAGTATTTT. This sequence encodes CASNEGMITDTQYF.

V and J are TRBV29-1 and TRBJ2-7, with TRBD1 matching over 8 bases. V lost 7 bases to trimming and J lost 3 bases; unmatched junction nucleotides: 5. This CDR3 spans 12 amino acids. CDR1 is SQVTM, CDR2 ANQGSEA, per germline. The CDR3 here is CSATGVFYEQYF. The CDR3 bases are TGCAGCGCGACAGGGGTTTTCTACGAGCAGTACTTC.

This clone came up a few times. V usage is TRBV11-2 and J usage is TRBJ2-1; 16 bases align to TRBD2. V gave up 5 bases and J gave up 8 bases; unmatched junction bases: 12. CDR1 and CDR2 (germline): SGHAT, FQNNGV. The CDR3 is made up of 18 amino acids. The CDR3 region has the DNA TGTGCCAGCAGCCTTCAGACGGGACTAGCGGGAGGGCCGTATGAGCAGTTCTTC. Translation: CASSLQTGLAGGPYEQFF.

The chain links TRBV4-3 to TRBJ1-5, with TRBD1 as a possible D gene (5 bases). Germline-derived CDR1 and CDR2 are LGHNA and YSLEER. The CDR3 extends over 18 amino acids. V was cut by 0 bases and J by 0 bases, with 15 bases left in between. CDR3: CASSQDFGGTDSNQPQHF. In DNA form, the CDR3 reads TGCGCCAGCAGCCAAGATTTTGGTGGGACCGATAGCAATCAGCCCCAGCATTTT.

The rearrangement links TRBV18 to TRBJ2-3; a possible D gene is TRBD2 (6 bases). CDR3 size: 15 residues. Germline CDR1 KGHSH, CDR2 LQKENI. V gave up 1 base and J gave up 0 bases, with 8 bases separating them. CDR3 sequence: CASSPLGTSTDTQYF. CDR3 coding DNA: TGTGCCAGCTCACCACTGGGGACTAGCACAGATACGCAGTATTTT.

The chain joins TRBV11-1 to TRBJ2-2, with D uncertain. The CDR3 has 15 amino acids. V lost 3 bases to trimming and J lost 6 bases, with 14 bases between them. Germline lookup yields CDR1 SGHAT and CDR2 FQDESV (reference sequence). As DNA, the CDR3 is TGTGCCAGCAGCTTGTCCGCTATTAAGTCCGGGGAGCTGTTTTTT. Translation gives CASSLSAIKSGELFF.

This clone was picked up one time. The rearrangement links TRBV19 to TRBJ1-5; 9 nucleotides match TRBD1. The germline V gene has CDR1 LNHDA and CDR2 SQIVND (reference sequence). V lost 3 bases to trimming and J lost 6 bases; unmatched junction nucleotides: 9. The CDR3 is 16 amino acids. Here the CDR3 reads CASSMGGQGWSQPQHF. The CDR3 DNA sequence: TGTGCCAGTAGTATGGGGGGACAGGGCTGGAGTCAGCCCCAGCATTTT.